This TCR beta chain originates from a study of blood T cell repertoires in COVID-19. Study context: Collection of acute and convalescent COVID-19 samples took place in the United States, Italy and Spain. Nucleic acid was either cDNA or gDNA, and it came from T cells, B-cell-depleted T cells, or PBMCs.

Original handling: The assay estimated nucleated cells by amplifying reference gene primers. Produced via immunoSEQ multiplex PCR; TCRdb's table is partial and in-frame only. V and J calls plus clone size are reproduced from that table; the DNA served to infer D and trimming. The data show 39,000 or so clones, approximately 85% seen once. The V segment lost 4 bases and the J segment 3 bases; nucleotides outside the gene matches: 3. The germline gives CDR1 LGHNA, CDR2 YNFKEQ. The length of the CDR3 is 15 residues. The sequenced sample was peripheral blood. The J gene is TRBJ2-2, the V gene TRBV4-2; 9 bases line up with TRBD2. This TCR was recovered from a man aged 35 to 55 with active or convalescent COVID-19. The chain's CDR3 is CASSPRGGDTGELFF. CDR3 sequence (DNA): TGTGCCAGCAGCCCGCGCGGGGGGGACACCGGGGAGCTGTTTTTT.